These 18 T cell receptor beta chains share one sample of origin, sequenced in a study of cytomegalovirus exposure and HLA in healthy donors. The PCR used 60 Vbeta and 13 Jbeta primers. Profiled with immunoSEQ multiplex PCR; TCRdb holds only in-frame clones, not every one. The repertoire includes 90,000 to 130,000 clones, roughly 80% of them detected once, and about a fifth sits in the top ten. Input material: PBMCs. The receptors stem from a man in his thirties or forties in good health and CMV-seropositive.

This clone was seen a handful of times. The chain has TRBV6-1 and TRBJ1-2; TRBD1 aligns across 11 bases. Germline V gene lookup returns CDR1 MNHNS and CDR2 SASEGT. After removal of 4 bases from V and 3 bases from J, the junction contained 4 bases not matched to a gene. This CDR3 is built from 15 residues. For the CDR3, the DNA is TGTGCCAGCAGTGTTGGGACAGGGGGTGACTATGGCTACACCTTC. Residues: CASSVGTGGDYGYTF.

The chain links TRBV10-3 to TRBJ1-1; D might be TRBD1 (6 bases). This CDR3 has 16 residues. Germline V CDR1 and CDR2: ENHRY, SYGVKD. Trimming removed 8 bases from V and 0 bases from J, with 19 bases in between. The CDR3 DNA reads TGTGCCATCGGGGGGTCGCGGGGGCAATTGAACACTGAAGCTTTCTTT. As protein: CAIGGSRGQLNTEAFF.

On this clone itself: The junction and the germline gene differ at one end; a read error may be behind it. V and J are TRBV5-1 and TRBJ2-5, with a possible D match to TRBD2 (5 bases). Germline loops: CDR1 SGHRS, CDR2 YFSETQ. The CDR3 runs 14 residues. The CDR3, as DNA: TGCGCCAGCAGCATAAGACCGTATAGGGAGACCCGGTACTTC. Translation: CASSIRPYRETRYF.

The gene calls are TRBV2 and TRBJ2-7, with D perhaps TRBD2 (5 bases). The germline V and J ends were trimmed by 5 bases and 6 bases, with 11 bases remaining between them. CDR3 length: 12 residues. Germline values: CDR1 SNHLY, CDR2 FYNNEI. As DNA, the CDR3 is TGTGCCAGCAGTTACACAGCGGCCGAGCAGTACGTC. Protein product: CASSYTAAEQYV.

The chain uses TRBV6-1 and TRBJ2-1, with D perhaps TRBD2 (7 bases). The germline V gene has CDR1 MNHNS and CDR2 SASEGT. Between the trimmed V and J ends, which lost 4 bases and 8 bases, there was a span of 12 bases. The CDR3 consists of 13 residues. The CDR3: CASSGEGVDEQFF. The DNA of the CDR3 is TGTGCCAGCAGTGGGGAGGGGGTAGATGAGCAGTTCTTC.

This clone came up once. This chain links TRBV5-4 with TRBJ2-7, with TRBD1 matching over 8 bases. The CDR3 is 13 residues long. The junction had 3 bases not matched to a gene; V was cut back by 2 bases and J by 5 bases. Germline-derived CDR1 and CDR2 are SGHNT and YYREEE (reference sequence). CDR3 sequence: CASSLDRGHEQYF. CDR3 nucleotide sequence: TGTGCCAGCAGCTTAGACAGGGGCCACGAGCAGTACTTC. The whole variable domain, filled in from reference TRBV5-4 and TRBJ2-7, reads ETGVTQSPTHLIKTRGQQVTLRCSSQSGHNTVSWYQQALGQGPQFIFQYYREEENGRGNFPPRFSGLQFPNYSSELNVNALELDDSALYLCASSLDRGHEQYFGPGTRLTVT.

This clone appeared a few times. V usage is TRBV7-8 and J usage is TRBJ1-2, with D unresolved. The ends were cut back, 1 base at V and 4 bases at J, with 13 bases in the middle. The germline V gene has CDR1 SGHVS and CDR2 FQNEAQ. The CDR3 contains 15 residues. In DNA, the CDR3 is TGTGCCAGCAGCTTAGTCGGAGTGACGGGCTATGGCTACACCTTC. It yields the protein CASSLVGVTGYGYTF.

The rearrangement links TRBV5-5 to TRBJ1-3, with D tentatively TRBD1 (5 bases). Germline-derived CDR1 and CDR2 are SGHKS and YYEKEE (reference sequence). CDR3 size: 14 residues. V was shortened by 3 bases and J by 2 bases, with 9 bases between the two germline ends. In DNA form, the CDR3 reads TGTGCCAGCAGCTCAGGGTTACCTGGAAACACCATATATTTT. Translation gives CASSSGLPGNTIYF.

V and J are TRBV1 and TRBJ2-7; TRBD1, the table's D call, was not compared with the DNA. TRBV1 is assigned pseudogene status. The CDR3 consists of 17 residues. In DNA, the CDR3 is TGCACCAGCAGCCAAGGAGCCGGGACAGTGGCCCCCTACGAGCAGTACGTC. As protein: CTSSQGAGTVAPYEQYV.

The chain has TRBV21-1 and TRBJ2-7; TRBD1 is the table's D call and was not checked against the DNA. TRBV21-1 is a listed pseudogene. The length of the CDR3 is 12 residues. In DNA, the CDR3 is TGTGCCAGCTGGGGGCATTCCTACGAGCAGTACGTC. This codes for CASWGHSYEQYV.

The V and J genes are TRBV2 and TRBJ2-7; 10 nucleotides match TRBD1. The V gene end was trimmed by 4 bases and the J gene end by 4 bases; junction bases not matched to a gene: 4. This CDR3 contains 14 residues. Germline V CDR1 and CDR2: SNHLY, FYNNEI. The CDR3 protein is CASSAGTGVYEQYF. CDR3 DNA: TGTGCCAGCAGTGCGGGGACAGGGGTTTACGAGCAGTACTTC.

The chain links TRBV7-2 to TRBJ2-3, with 8 bases lining up with TRBD1. Unmatched junction bases numbered 7, after V lost 1 base and J lost 1 base. The CDR3 length is 17 residues. The V gene's germline CDR1 is SGHTA and CDR2 FQGNSA. CDR3 amino acids: CASSLVPRGRGTDTQYF. The CDR3 DNA reads as TGTGCCAGCAGCTTAGTCCCCAGGGGGCGAGGCACAGATACGCAGTATTTT. Based on the CDR3 plus reference TRBV7-2 and TRBJ2-3, the full variable domain is GAGVSQSPSNKVTEKGKDVELRCDPISGHTALYWYRQSLGQGLEFLIYFQGNSAPDKSGLPSDRFSAERTGGSVSTLTIQRTQQEDSAVYLCASSLVPRGRGTDTQYFGPGTRLTVL.

The V and J genes are TRBV2 and TRBJ2-7, with unresolved D. Germline loops: CDR1 SNHLY, CDR2 FYNNEI. The ends were cut back, 2 bases at V and 7 bases at J, with 6 bases in the middle. The CDR3 is 11 residues long. The CDR3 protein is CASSEYYEQYF. The CDR3 nucleotides read TGTGCCAGCAGTGAATATTATGAGCAGTACTTC.

The chain joins TRBV11-2 to TRBJ1-1; TRBD1 is a possible D gene (6 bases). Germline V gene lookup returns CDR1 SGHAT and CDR2 FQNNGV. V was clipped by 3 bases and J by 4 bases, with 12 bases between them. The CDR3 runs to 14 residues. CDR3 sequence: CASSLTQGVTEAFF. The CDR3 nucleotides are TGTGCCAGCAGCTTGACACAGGGAGTCACTGAAGCTTTCTTT.

The chain recombines TRBV5-4 with TRBJ2-3; the D gene is possibly TRBD1 (6 bases). V lost 4 bases and J 3 bases, leaving 15 bases between the germline ends. Germline-derived CDR1 and CDR2 are SGHNT and YYREEE (reference sequence). The CDR3 runs to 15 residues. The CDR3 DNA reads as TGTGCCAGCAGCCGTGGGGGCGACGGGACAGATACGCAGTATTTT. It yields the protein CASSRGGDGTDTQYF. Variable domain in full (rest from reference TRBV5-4 and TRBJ2-3): ETGVTQSPTHLIKTRGQQVTLRCSSQSGHNTVSWYQQALGQGPQFIFQYYREEENGRGNFPPRFSGLQFPNYSSELNVNALELDDSALYLCASSRGGDGTDTQYFGPGTRLTVL.

The V gene is TRBV19, the J gene TRBJ1-4, with D tentatively TRBD1 (6 bases). Trimming took 5 bases from V and 0 from J, leaving 10 bases between them. The CDR3 contains 15 residues. CDR1 is LNHDA, CDR2 SQIVND, per germline (reference sequence). The DNA for the CDR3 is TGTGCCAGTAGTGCCTACAGGGCAACTAATGAAAAACTGTTTTTT. This gives the protein CASSAYRATNEKLFF.

This clone appeared once. V usage is TRBV4-1 and J usage is TRBJ2-3; D gene unclear. Germline V gene lookup returns CDR1 MGHRA and CDR2 YSYEKL. V was pared by 0 bases and J by 2 bases, with 9 bases between. There are 15 residues in the CDR3. This chain's CDR3 is CASSQDPLFTDTQYF. CDR3 DNA sequence: TGCGCCAGCAGCCAAGATCCTCTATTCACAGATACGCAGTATTTT.

In nucleotides, the CDR3 is TGTGCCAGCAGCGCCCGGGGGGGGACAGGGGGACTCTATGGCTACACCTTC. Translating gives CASSARGGTGGLYGYTF. The chain joins TRBV7-2 to TRBJ1-2, with 11 positions matching TRBD1. Per the germline V gene, CDR1 is SGHTA and CDR2 is FQGNSA. V lost 5 bases and J lost 4; bases outside the gene matches: 12. This CDR3 is 17 amino acids long.